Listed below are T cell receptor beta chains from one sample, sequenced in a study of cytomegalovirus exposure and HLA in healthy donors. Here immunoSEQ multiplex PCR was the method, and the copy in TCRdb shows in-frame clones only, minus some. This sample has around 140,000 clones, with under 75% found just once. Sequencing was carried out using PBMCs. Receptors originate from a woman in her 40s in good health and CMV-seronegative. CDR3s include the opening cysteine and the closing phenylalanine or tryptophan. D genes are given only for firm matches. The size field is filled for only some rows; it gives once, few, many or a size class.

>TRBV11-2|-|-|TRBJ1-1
TGTGCCAGCAGCTTAACTTATCGGGACACTGAAGCTTTCTTT
CASSLTYRDTEAFF
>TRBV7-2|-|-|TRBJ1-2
TGTGCCAGCAGCTTAGAGGCAGGGAACTATGGCTACACCTTC
CASSLEAGNYGYTF
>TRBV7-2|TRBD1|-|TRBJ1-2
TGTGCCAGCAGCCCGGGGGGGGACAGGGGGCACGGCTACACCTTC
CASSPGGDRGHGYTF
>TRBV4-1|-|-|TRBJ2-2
TGCGCCAGCAGCCAAGCTGACACGGTCGGGGAGCTGTTTTTT
CASSQADTVGELFF
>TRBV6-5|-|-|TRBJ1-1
TGTGCCAGCAGCCAGGGGAACACTGAAGCTTTCTTT
CASSQGNTEAFF
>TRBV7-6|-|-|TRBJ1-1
TGTGCCAGCAGCTCAAACATCCCCGGCCGGGTTCCTTTTGAAGCTTTCTTT
CASSSNIPGRVPFEAFF
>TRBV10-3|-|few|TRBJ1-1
TGTGCCATCAGTGAGTCCCAGGGTGGGTCGGACACTGAAGCTTTCTTT
CAISESQGGSDTEAFF
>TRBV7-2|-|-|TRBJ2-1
TGTGCCAGCAGCTTAGCCCCATCGGCAGGGATGAATGAGCAGTTCTTC
CASSLAPSAGMNEQFF
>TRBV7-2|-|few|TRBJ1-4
TGTGCCAGCAGCTCTTTAGGAGGGGCTAATCTTGAAAAACTGTTTTTT
CASSSLGGANLEKLFF
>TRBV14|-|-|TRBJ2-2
TGTGCCAGCAGCCAAGGGGGTGCGGGTTCCAAGAGAGGAATCGGGGAGCTGTTTTTT
CASSQGGAGSKRGIGELFF
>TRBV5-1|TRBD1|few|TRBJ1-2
TGCGCCAGCAGCTCTATGGACAGGGGGAGCTACACCTTC
CASSSMDRGSYTF
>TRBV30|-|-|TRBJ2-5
TGTGCCTGGAGAGCGGCCTTGGAGTACCAAGAGACCCAGTACTTC
CAWRAALEYQETQYF
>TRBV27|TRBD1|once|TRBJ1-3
TGTGCCAGCAGTTTGAGCGGGACAGGGGCTGGAAACACCATATATTTT
CASSLSGTGAGNTIYF
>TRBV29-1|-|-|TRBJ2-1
TGCAGCGTTGAAGACCCCTTCTACAATGAGCAGTTCTTC
CSVEDPFYNEQFF
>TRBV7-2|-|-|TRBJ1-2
TGTGCCAGCAGCTTAGACGGGGAAGGCTACACCTTC
CASSLDGEGYTF
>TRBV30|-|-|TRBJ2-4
TGTGCCTGGAGTGTAGGAGGGTTGAACATTCAGTACTTC
CAWSVGGLNIQYF
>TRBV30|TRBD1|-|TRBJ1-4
TGTGCCTGTACGGACAGGGGGAGTGAAAAACTGTTTTTT
CACTDRGSEKLFF
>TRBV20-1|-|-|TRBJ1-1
TGCAGTGCGAGTGGAGGGAAAGTGGCTTTCTTT
CSASGGKVAFF
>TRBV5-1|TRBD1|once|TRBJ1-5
TGCGCCAGCAGCTTGGCCGGGACAGGGGAAGAGCCCCAGCATTTT
CASSLAGTGEEPQHF
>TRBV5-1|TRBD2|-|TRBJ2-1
TGCGCCAGCAGCTTCCTATGGACTAGCGGGGGGTACAATGAGCAGTTCTTC
CASSFLWTSGGYNEQFF
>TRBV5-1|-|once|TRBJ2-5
TGCGCCAGCAGCTTTGGTGGGGGAGGTGAGACCCAGTACTTC
CASSFGGGGETQYF
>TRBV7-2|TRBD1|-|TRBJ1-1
TGTGCCAGCAGCCCGGGTAGAGGGACAGGGAACACTGAAGCTTTCTTT
CASSPGRGTGNTEAFF
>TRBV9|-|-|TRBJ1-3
TGTGCCAGCAGCGTAGAACCAGGGTTTGGAAACACCATATATTTT
CASSVEPGFGNTIYF
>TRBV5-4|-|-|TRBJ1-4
TGTGCCAGCAGCTCTGAAGGGGGGGCGCGGGAAAAACTGTTTTTT
CASSSEGGAREKLFF
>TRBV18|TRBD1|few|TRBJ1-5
TGTGCCAGCTCACCGGGGACAGCTAATCAGCCCCAGCATTTT
CASSPGTANQPQHF
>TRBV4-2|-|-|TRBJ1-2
TGTGCCAGCAGCCAAGACCAGGTTGATGGCTACACCTTC
CASSQDQVDGYTF
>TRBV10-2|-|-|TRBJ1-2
TGCGCCAGCAGTGAGAACAGGAACTATGGCTACACCTTC
CASSENRNYGYTF
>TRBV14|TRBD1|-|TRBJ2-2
TGTGCCAGCAGCCAAAGGACAGGGAGTACCGGGGAGCTGTTTTTT
CASSQRTGSTGELFF
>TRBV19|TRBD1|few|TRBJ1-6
TGTGCCAGTAGCCCGGACAGGGACAATTCACCCCTCCACTTT
CASSPDRDNSPLHF
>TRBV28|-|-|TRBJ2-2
TGTGCCAGCAGTTTTGGAGGGCGGACCGGGGAGCTGTTTTTT
CASSFGGRTGELFF
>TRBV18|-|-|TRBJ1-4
TGTGCCAGCTCACCGGTCAGACAGGTTAATGAAAAACTGTTTTTT
CASSPVRQVNEKLFF
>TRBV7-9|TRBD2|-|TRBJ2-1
TGTGCCAGCAGCTTGGCGACTAGCGGGGGCACAATGAGGCAGTTCTTC
CASSLATSGGTMRQFF
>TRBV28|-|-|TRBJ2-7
TGTGCCAGCAGTTTACACGCAGCGCGGGTAGGCGAGCAGTACTTC
CASSLHAARVGEQYF
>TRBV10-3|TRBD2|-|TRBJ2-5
TGTGCCATCACTAGCGGTAGAGGCAAAGAGACCCAGTACTTC
CAITSGRGKETQYF
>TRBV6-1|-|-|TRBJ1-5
TGTGCCAGCTACTCCACGCTCAATCAGCCCCAGCATTTT
CASYSTLNQPQHF
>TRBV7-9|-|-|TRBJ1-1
TGTGCCAGCAGCGCAACTCTAAACACTGAAGCTTTCTTT
CASSATLNTEAFF
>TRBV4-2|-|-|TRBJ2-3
TGTGCCAGCAGCCAAGAGGGGGGTATCGGCACAGATACGCAGTATTTT
CASSQEGGIGTDTQYF
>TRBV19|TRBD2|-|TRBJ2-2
TGTGCCAGTAGCCTTAGCGGGGGGTCGGGCACCGGGGAGCTGTTTTTT
CASSLSGGSGTGELFF
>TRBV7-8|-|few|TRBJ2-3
TGTGCCAGCAGCCGTTCGGGAGATACGCAGTATTTT
CASSRSGDTQYF
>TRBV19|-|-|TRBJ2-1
TGTGCCAGTAGTATAGTGCGGGATGAGCAGTTCTTC
CASSIVRDEQFF
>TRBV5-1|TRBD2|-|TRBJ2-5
TGCGCCAGCAGCTTGGCGGGGACTAGTTCAGGAGAGACCCAGTACTTC
CASSLAGTSSGETQYF
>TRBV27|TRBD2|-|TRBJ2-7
TGTGCCAGCAGTTTAAGCCGACTAGCGTACGAGCAGTACTTC
CASSLSRLAYEQYF
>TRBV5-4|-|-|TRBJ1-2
TGTGCCAGCAGCTTGATTAGTAGAGACTATGGCTACACCTTC
CASSLISRDYGYTF
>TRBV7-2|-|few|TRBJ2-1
TGTGCCAGCAGCTTAGCGGGGGGGCGCTACAATGAGCAGTTCTTC
CASSLAGGRYNEQFF
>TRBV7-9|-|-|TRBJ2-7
TGTGCCAGCAGCTTAGGTGGCGGGTCCTACGAGCAGTACTTC
CASSLGGGSYEQYF
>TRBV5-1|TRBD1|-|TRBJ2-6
TGCGCCAGCAGCCCCCAGGGGGCTGGGGCCAACGTCCTGACTTTC
CASSPQGAGANVLTF